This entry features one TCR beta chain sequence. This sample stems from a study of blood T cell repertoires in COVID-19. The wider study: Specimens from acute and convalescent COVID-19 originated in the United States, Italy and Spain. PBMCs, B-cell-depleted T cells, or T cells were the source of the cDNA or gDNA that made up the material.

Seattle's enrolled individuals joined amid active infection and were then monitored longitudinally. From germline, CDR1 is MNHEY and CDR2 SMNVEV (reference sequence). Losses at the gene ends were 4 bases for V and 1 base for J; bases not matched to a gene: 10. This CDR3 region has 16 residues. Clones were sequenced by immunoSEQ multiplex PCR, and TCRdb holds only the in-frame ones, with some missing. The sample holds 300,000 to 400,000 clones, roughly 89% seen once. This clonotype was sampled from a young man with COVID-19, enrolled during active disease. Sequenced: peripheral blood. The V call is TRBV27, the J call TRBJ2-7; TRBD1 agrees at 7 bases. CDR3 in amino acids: CASSSNPGTASYEQYF. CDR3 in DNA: TGTGCCAGCAGTTCAAACCCCGGGACAGCTTCCTACGAGCAGTACTTC.